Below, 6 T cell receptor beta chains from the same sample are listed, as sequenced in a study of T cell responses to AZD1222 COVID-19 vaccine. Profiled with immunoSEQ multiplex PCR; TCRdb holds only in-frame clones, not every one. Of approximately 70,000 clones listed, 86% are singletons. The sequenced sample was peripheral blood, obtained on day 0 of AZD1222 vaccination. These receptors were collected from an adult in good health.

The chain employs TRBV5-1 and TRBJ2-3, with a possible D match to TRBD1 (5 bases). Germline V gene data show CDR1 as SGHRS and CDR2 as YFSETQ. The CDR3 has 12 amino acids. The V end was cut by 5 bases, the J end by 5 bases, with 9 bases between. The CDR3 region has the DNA TGCGCCAGCAGGGACAATCGAGATACGCAGTATTTT. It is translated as CASRDNRDTQYF.

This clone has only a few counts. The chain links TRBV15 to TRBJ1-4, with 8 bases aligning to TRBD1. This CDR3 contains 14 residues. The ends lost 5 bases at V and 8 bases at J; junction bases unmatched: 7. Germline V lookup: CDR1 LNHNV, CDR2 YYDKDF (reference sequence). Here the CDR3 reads CATSSWTGKEKLFF. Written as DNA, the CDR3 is TGTGCCACCAGCTCCTGGACAGGGAAAGAAAAACTGTTTTTT.

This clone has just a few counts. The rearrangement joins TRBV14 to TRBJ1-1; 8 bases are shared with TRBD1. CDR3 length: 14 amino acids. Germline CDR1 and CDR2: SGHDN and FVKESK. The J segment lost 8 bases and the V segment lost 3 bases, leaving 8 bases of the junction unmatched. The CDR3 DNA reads TGTGCCAGCAGCCATTACACAGGGGGAGCAGAAGCTTTCTTT. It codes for CASSHYTGGAEAFF.

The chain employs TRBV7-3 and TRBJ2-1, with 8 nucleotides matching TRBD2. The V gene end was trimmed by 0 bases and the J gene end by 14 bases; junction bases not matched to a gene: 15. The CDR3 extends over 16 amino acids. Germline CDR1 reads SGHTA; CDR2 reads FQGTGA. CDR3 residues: CASSLTSASGSPSKFF. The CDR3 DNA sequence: TGTGCCAGCAGCTTAACGTCGGCTAGCGGGTCCCCTTCTAAGTTCTTC.

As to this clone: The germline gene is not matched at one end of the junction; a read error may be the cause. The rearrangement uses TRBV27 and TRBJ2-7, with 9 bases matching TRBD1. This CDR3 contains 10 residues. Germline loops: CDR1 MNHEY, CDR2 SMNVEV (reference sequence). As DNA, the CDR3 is TGTGCCCGCCGAGGGGGGACAGGGAGGTTC. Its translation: CARRGGTGRF.

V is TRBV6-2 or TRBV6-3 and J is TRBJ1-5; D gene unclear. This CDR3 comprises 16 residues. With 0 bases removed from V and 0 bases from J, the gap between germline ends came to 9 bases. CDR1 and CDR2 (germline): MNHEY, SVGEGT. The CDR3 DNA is TGTGCCAGCAGTTACTCGACACCATATAGCAATCAGCCCCAGCATTTT. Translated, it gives CASSYSTPYSNQPQHF.